The entry below gives a single T cell receptor (beta chain) sequence along with its context. Its antigen is still unknown. The data stem from a study of T-cell memory formation after mild COVID-19. Study in general: In these data, TCR clusters were largely donor specific. Study results and limitations: Some clones that responded were present in memory (sampled pre-infection), which suggests cross-reactive memory joined. Nothing confirmed that second-wave clones peaking on day 37 were specific for SARS-CoV-2.

Each CDR3 protein is one row after TCRdb ran MiXCR on the 5' RACE reads. The sample holds roughly 400,000 distinct CDR3 sequences; about 17% are singletons and the top ten take around a fifth. This CDR3 region has 16 residues. Germline V gene lookup returns CDR1 LGHNA and CDR2 YNFKEQ. V was pared by 0 bases and J by 4 bases, with 3 bases of the junction left unmatched. The V call is TRBV4-2, the J call TRBJ2-3; 11 bases fit TRBD2. The receptor was isolated from a man between 18 and 29 years old who had mild COVID-19 (a few samples of this study predate the infection). Cell type and time point are not known. Sequenced input: PBMCs or a T cell subset sorted from them (not recorded which). The CDR3 sequence is CASSQELAGGADTQYF. The DNA for the CDR3 is TGTGCCAGCAGCCAAGAGCTAGCGGGGGGCGCAGATACGCAGTATTTT.